A single sample gave rise to the 9 T cell receptor beta chains below, sequenced in a study of T cell clones after liver transplantation. Assay used: immunoSEQ multiplex PCR; TCRdb lists only in-frame clones, some missing. The sample records 20,000 to 30,000 clones, more than 60% being singletons. This material consisted of CD4+ T cells from blood, taken before liver transplant. The origin of the receptors is a human donor who received a liver transplant.

The CDR3 region is CASSLRTDIYEQYF. CDR3 DNA sequence: TGTGCCAGCAGCTTAAGGACAGACATCTACGAGCAGTACTTC. The chain uses TRBV7-2 and TRBJ2-7; the D gene is possibly TRBD1 (6 bases). Trimming removed 2 bases from V and 3 bases from J, with 11 bases in between. CDR1 and CDR2 (germline): SGHTA, FQGNSA. The CDR3 covers 14 residues.

Comment on this clone: An end of the junction differs from the germline gene, which may be a read error. This chain links TRBV10-2 with TRBJ1-5; the D is unclear. CDR1 is WSHSY and CDR2 is SAAADI in the germline V gene. The CDR3 extends over 13 amino acids. The CDR3 DNA is TGCGCCAGCACTGAGCAGGGCAATCAGCCCCAGCATTTT. Translated: CASTEQGNQPQHF.

The chain recombines TRBV19 with TRBJ2-5; perhaps TRBD2 as D (6 bases). V lost 4 bases and J 9 bases, leaving 21 bases between the germline ends. This CDR3 region has 15 residues. Germline V lookup: CDR1 LNHDA, CDR2 SQIVND (reference sequence). In DNA form, the CDR3 reads TGTGCCAGTAGTAAGCGGGTAGCGGACCAATCGGCCCAGTACTTC. Translation: CASSKRVADQSAQYF.

In its sample, this clone was seen a few times. This chain joins TRBV11-3 and TRBJ2-1, with D possibly being TRBD1 (5 bases). Trimming removed 1 base at V and 7 bases at J, with 23 bases between. Germline CDR1 reads SGHNT; CDR2 reads YENEEA. The CDR3 totals 18 residues. In nucleotides, the CDR3 is TGTGCCAGCAGCTTAGGATTAGGAAGGGGTTCCCCTGGGAATGAGCAGTTCTTC. Translation: CASSLGLGRGSPGNEQFF.

The J gene is TRBJ1-1, the V gene TRBV18; no firm D call. V was shortened by 4 bases and J by 0 bases, with 9 bases between the two germline ends. The CDR3 has 14 amino acids. In germline, CDR1 is KGHSH, CDR2 LQKENI. The CDR3 spells CASSRLTLNTEAFF. The CDR3 DNA follows: TGTGCCAGCTCACGCCTTACTCTGAACACTGAAGCTTTCTTT.

As concerns this clone: Other DNA sequences in the sample encode the same CDR3. The chain has TRBV2 and TRBJ2-3, with a tentative D call TRBD2 (7 bases). CDR3 length equals 14 residues. Trimming pared 6 bases from V and 0 bases from J, leaving 10 bases between. Germline CDR1 SNHLY, CDR2 FYNNEI. The CDR3 sequence: CASSRGASTDTQYF. The CDR3 nucleotides read TGTGCCAGCAGCCGGGGGGCTAGCACAGATACGCAGTATTTT.

The chain recombines TRBV5-1 with TRBJ2-7, with D maybe TRBD1 (6 bases). Germline-derived CDR1 and CDR2 are SGHRS and YFSETQ. There are 14 residues in the CDR3. Trimming removed 1 base from V and 0 bases from J, with 8 bases in between. CDR3 region: CASSLTGSSYEQYF. CDR3 coding DNA: TGCGCCAGCAGCTTGACAGGGAGCTCCTACGAGCAGTACTTC. The full variable domain, rest sourced from reference TRBV5-1 and TRBJ2-7, is KAGVTQTPRYLIKTRGQQVTLSCSPISGHRSVSWYQQTPGQGLQFLFEYFSETQRNKGNFPGRFSGRQFSNSRSEMNVSTLELGDSALYLCASSLTGSSYEQYFGPGTRLTVT.

The chain links TRBV6-5 to TRBJ1-1; 7 bases align to TRBD1. This CDR3 spans 13 amino acids. The V and J ends lost 7 bases and 4 bases, in that order; junction bases with no gene match: 6. CDR1 is MNHEY, CDR2 SVGAGI, per germline. CDR3 nucleotides: TGTGCCAGCATCAACGCAGGGGGCACTGAAGCTTTCTTT. Translating gives CASINAGGTEAFF.

In its sample, this clone was seen a few times. Here the CDR3 DNA reads TGTGCCAGTAGTACAGGGGGCCAGGCTGGAAACACCATATATTTT. The encoded protein is CASSTGGQAGNTIYF. The chain combines TRBV19 with TRBJ1-3; TRBD1 agrees at 8 bases. The V and J ends lost 4 bases and 2 bases, in that order; junction bases with no gene match: 4. The CDR3 totals 15 residues. Per the germline V gene, CDR1 is LNHDA and CDR2 is SQIVND (reference sequence). The full variable domain, rest sourced from reference TRBV19 and TRBJ1-3, is DGGITQSPKYLFRKEGQNVTLSCEQNLNHDAMYWYRQDPGQGLRLIYYSQIVNDFQKGDIAEGYSVSREKKESFPLTVTSAQKNPTAFYLCASSTGGQAGNTIYFGEGSWLTVV.